A single sample is the source of the 12 T cell receptor beta chains below, sequenced in a study of response to subunit inactivated influenza vaccine. TCRdb processed the RT-PCR reads anew with MiXCR; each CDR3 protein has one entry. The repertoire holds more than 700,000 distinct CDR3 sequences, 21% seen once, with roughly a tenth in the top ten. Sequenced material: PBMCs from blood, taken around 5 days after vaccination. The source is a man aged 50 to 59 who received an inactivated influenza vaccine.

This clonotype was seen only a few times. The rearrangement uses TRBV20-1 and TRBJ2-5; D is perhaps TRBD2 (6 bases). The V end lost 4 bases, the J end lost 4 bases, and 16 bases lay between the germline ends. Germline assignment: CDR1 DFQATT and CDR2 SNEGSKA (reference sequence). This CDR3 comprises 14 residues. This chain's CDR3 is CSANRPGLIETQYF. The CDR3 coding sequence is TGCAGTGCTAACCGACCGGGACTTATAGAGACCCAGTACTTC.

The chain has TRBV2 and TRBJ2-3; TRBD2 matches 13 bases. V dropped 6 bases and J dropped 6; count of bases not matched to a gene: 15. The CDR3 extends over 18 amino acids. The germline gives CDR1 SNHLY, CDR2 FYNNEI. Written as DNA, the CDR3 is TGTGCCAGCAGCGACTCTCGACTAGCGGGAGGCCTGTGGGATACGCAGTATTTT. This codes for CASSDSRLAGGLWDTQYF.

The table lists this clonotype with a few counts. The chain recombines TRBV6-1 with TRBJ2-1, with no clear D. Between the trimmed V and J ends, which lost 6 bases and 7 bases, there was a span of 13 bases. Germline V gene sequence: CDR1 MNHNS, CDR2 SASEGT. The CDR3 contains 13 residues. The CDR3 protein is CASSKTDPNEQFF. The CDR3 coding sequence is TGTGCCAGCAGCAAAACCGACCCAAATGAGCAGTTCTTC.

This clonotype turned up a few times. V is TRBV28 and J is TRBJ2-7; D is uncertain. Per germline, CDR1 MDHEN and CDR2 SYDVKM. This CDR3 contains 15 residues. Trimming stripped 6 bases from V and 2 bases from J, with 17 bases between. For the CDR3, the DNA is TGTGCCAGCAGGAAAAAAGGAGCAGGAACCTACGAGCAGTACTTC. Amino acids: CASRKKGAGTYEQYF.

This clonotype was recorded a few times. The chain has TRBV5-5 and TRBJ2-1, with 13 bases matching TRBD2. V trimming: 2 bases; J trimming: 7 bases; junction bases outside the gene matches: 3. CDR1 is SGHKS and CDR2 is YYEKEE in the germline V gene (reference sequence). There are 15 residues in the CDR3. The CDR3 region is CASSFRLAGGNEQFF. The CDR3 DNA follows: TGTGCCAGCAGCTTCCGACTAGCGGGGGGAAATGAGCAGTTCTTC. Drawing the rest from reference TRBV5-5 and TRBJ2-1, the complete variable domain is DAGVTQSPTHLIKTRGQQVTLRCSPISGHKSVSWYQQVLGQGPQFIFQYYEKEERGRGNFPDRFSARQFPNYSSELNVNALLLGDSALYLCASSFRLAGGNEQFFGPGTRLTVL.

This clonotype has only a few counts. The chain recombines TRBV5-1 with TRBJ2-2; 11 nucleotides match TRBD1. The CDR3 is made up of 15 amino acids. The V and J ends lost 4 bases and 6 bases, in that order; junction bases with no gene match: 5. Germline CDR1 is SGHRS and CDR2 is YFSETQ. For the CDR3, the DNA is TGCGCCAGCAGCACCGGACAGGGGGCGCCCGGGGAGCTGTTTTTT. As protein: CASSTGQGAPGELFF. Based on the CDR3 plus reference TRBV5-1 and TRBJ2-2, the full variable domain is KAGVTQTPRYLIKTRGQQVTLSCSPISGHRSVSWYQQTPGQGLQFLFEYFSETQRNKGNFPGRFSGRQFSNSRSEMNVSTLELGDSALYLCASSTGQGAPGELFFGEGSRLTVL.

The CDR3 reads CASSALDRASYNEQFF. CDR3 DNA sequence: TGTGCCAGCAGCGCCCTGGACAGAGCTTCCTACAATGAGCAGTTCTTC. This chain links TRBV7-6 with TRBJ2-1; a possible D gene is TRBD1 (6 bases). From germline, CDR1 is SGHVS and CDR2 FNYEAQ. The CDR3 loop spans 16 amino acids. Deletions cut 5 bases from V and 1 base from J, with 15 bases between.

The V call is TRBV15, the J call TRBJ2-5, with D maybe TRBD2 (6 bases). The germline V gene encodes CDR1 LNHNV and CDR2 YYDKDF (reference sequence). The CDR3 sequence is 16 residues long. Trimming pared 3 bases from V and 5 bases from J, leaving 19 bases between. The CDR3 nucleotides are TGTGCCACCAGCAGCACCAGTGGACTAAAAATGGAGACCCAGTACTTC. It specifies CATSSTSGLKMETQYF.

This clonotype was recorded a few times. The rearrangement links TRBV18 to TRBJ1-1; unclear D gene. Deletions cut 6 bases from V and 0 bases from J, with 5 bases between. CDR3 size: 12 residues. Germline V gene sequence: CDR1 KGHSH, CDR2 LQKENI. CDR3 nucleotides: TGTGCCAGCTCGATAATGAACACTGAAGCTTTCTTT. Amino acid sequence: CASSIMNTEAFF.

The chain combines TRBV28 with TRBJ2-7; 11 bases fit TRBD2. This CDR3 region has 17 residues. The germline V gene has CDR1 MDHEN and CDR2 SYDVKM. With 4 bases clipped from V and 5 bases from J, the junction kept 13 bases outside the gene matches. CDR3 protein: CASSSLGLAGGPDEQYF. The CDR3 DNA is TGTGCCAGCAGTTCCCTGGGGTTAGCGGGAGGGCCGGACGAGCAGTACTTC.

In this sample, this clonotype turned up many times. The rearrangement uses TRBV12-3 or TRBV12-4 and TRBJ1-1, with unresolved D. The CDR3 sequence is 12 residues long. Trimming pared 3 bases from V and 5 bases from J, leaving 7 bases between. The CDR3, as DNA: TGTGCCAGCAGTTTCCCCGGGACTGAAGCTTTCTTT. Protein: CASSFPGTEAFF.

The chain is built from TRBV20-1 and TRBJ2-2, with D perhaps TRBD1 (6 bases). The CDR3 covers 13 residues. In germline, CDR1 is DFQATT, CDR2 SNEGSKA (reference sequence). V was clipped by 4 bases and J by 4 bases, with 10 bases between them. The CDR3 coding sequence is TGCAGTGCTATACAGGGTTTCACCGGGGAGCTGTTTTTT. Translation gives CSAIQGFTGELFF.